What follows are 19 T cell receptor beta chains derived from one specimen sequenced in a study of OX40 agonist ivuxolimab in advanced cancers. TCRdb's copy holds only in-frame clones and misses some; the assay was immunoSEQ multiplex PCR. Of approximately 15,000 clones listed, 70% to 90% were seen once; the top ten hold 0.6% to 0.7%. This material consisted of CD4+ or CD8+ T cells sorted from blood, taken in a trial of the OX40 agonist ivuxolimab. The receptors here all came from an adult with an advanced solid tumor such as melanoma, head and neck, liver or kidney cancer.

The gene calls are TRBV19 and TRBJ2-6, with a tentative D call TRBD1 (6 bases). The CDR3 extends over 17 amino acids. CDR1 is LNHDA and CDR2 is SQIVND in the germline V gene (reference sequence). The V end lost 8 bases, the J end lost 0 bases, and 17 bases lay between the germline ends. CDR3 sequence reads: CASRGDRTGSGANVLTF. Written as DNA, the CDR3 is TGTGCCAGTCGGGGAGACAGGACGGGCTCTGGGGCCAACGTCCTGACTTTC.

J is TRBJ2-3 and V is TRBV11-3; a possible D gene is TRBD2 (6 bases). Germline V lookup: CDR1 SGHNT, CDR2 YENEEA. There are 17 residues in the CDR3. Trimming pared 1 base from V and 0 bases from J, leaving 14 bases between. In nucleotides, the CDR3 is TGTGCCAGCAGCTTAGGCGGACTACGTTCTAGCACAGATACGCAGTATTTT. Amino acid sequence: CASSLGGLRSSTDTQYF.

The V call is TRBV11-2, the J call TRBJ1-4; D possibly corresponds to TRBD1 (6 bases). V was cut by 0 bases and J by 8 bases, with 28 bases left in between. The germline V gene encodes CDR1 SGHAT and CDR2 FQNNGV. The CDR3 covers 20 residues. The CDR3 DNA is TGTGCCAGCAGCTTAGATCCTGGGCAGGGGATTAACCCAATTTCGGAAAAACTGTTTTTT. Protein sequence: CASSLDPGQGINPISEKLFF.

The CDR3 DNA sequence: TGTGCCAGCAGCTCCGGGCCCACTGGAAACACCATATATTTT. This gives the protein CASSSGPTGNTIYF. The gene calls are TRBV5-6 and TRBJ1-3; D is uncertain. This CDR3 comprises 14 residues. Germline V lookup: CDR1 SGHDT, CDR2 YYEEEE. Trimming took 3 bases from V and 2 from J, leaving 9 bases between them.

This clone has only one observation. The chain couples TRBV5-1 to TRBJ2-1; 13 bases fit TRBD2. CDR3 length: 16 residues. Germline CDR1 reads SGHRS; CDR2 reads YFSETQ. After removal of 3 bases from V and 9 bases from J, the junction contained 9 bases not matched to a gene. The CDR3 DNA reads TGCGCCAGCAGCTACGGGACTAGCGGGACCGGGATTGAGCAGTTCTTC. Its protein is CASSYGTSGTGIEQFF.

This clone was detected a few times. V and J are TRBV2 and TRBJ2-1, with D unresolved. The CDR3 has 14 residues. V lost 1 base and J 8 bases, leaving 12 bases between the germline ends. Germline loops: CDR1 SNHLY, CDR2 FYNNEI. DNA of the CDR3: TGTGCCAGCAGTGAAGAGGCAGATTGGGATGAGCAGTTCTTC. As protein: CASSEEADWDEQFF.

The chain has TRBV7-6 and TRBJ1-2; D uncertain. This CDR3 is 14 amino acids long. Germline assignment: CDR1 SGHVS and CDR2 FNYEAQ. The V end was cut by 5 bases, the J end by 2 bases, with 12 bases between. The CDR3 loop is CASSVGFANYGYTF. Written as DNA, the CDR3 is TGTGCCAGCAGCGTAGGATTCGCGAACTATGGCTACACCTTC. Drawing the rest from reference TRBV7-6 and TRBJ1-2, the complete variable domain is GAGVSQSPRYKVTKRGQDVALRCDPISGHVSLYWYRQALGQGPEFLTYFNYEAQQDKSGLPNDRFSAERPEGSISTLTIQRTEQRDSAMYRCASSVGFANYGYTFGSGTRLTVV.

The chain couples TRBV7-2 to TRBJ2-1; unclear D gene. V was cut by 1 base and J by 7 bases, with 2 bases left in between. This CDR3 is 11 amino acids long. Germline loops: CDR1 SGHTA, CDR2 FQGNSA. The CDR3, as DNA: TGTGCCAGCAGCTTAGGAAATGAGCAGTTCTTC. Its protein product is CASSLGNEQFF.

Here the CDR3 DNA reads TGTGCCAGCAGTGATCAGGACGGTCCCTACGAGCAGTACTTC. Amino acid sequence: CASSDQDGPYEQYF. The rearrangement joins TRBV6-1 to TRBJ2-7; no clear D gene. The germline V and J ends were trimmed by 3 bases and 2 bases, with 11 bases remaining between them. The germline V gene encodes CDR1 MNHNS and CDR2 SASEGT. This CDR3 region has 14 residues.

For the CDR3, the DNA is TGTGCCCATGGAGCCGTTCGCAATCAGCCCCAGCATTTT. Protein: CAHGAVRNQPQHF. V is TRBV30 and J is TRBJ1-5; D remains ambiguous. Per germline, CDR1 GTSNPN and CDR2 SVGIG (reference sequence). V lost 8 bases to trimming and J lost 2 bases, with 13 bases between them. This CDR3 is built from 13 residues. The whole variable domain, remainder taken from reference TRBV30 and TRBJ1-5, is SQTIHQWPATLVQPVGSPLSLECTVEGTSNPNLYWYRQAAGRGLQLLFYSVGIGQISSEVPQNLSASRPQDRQFILSSKKLLLSDSGFYLCAHGAVRNQPQHFGDGTRLSIL.

This clone showed up just a few times. The chain employs TRBV15 and TRBJ1-5; D gene ambiguous. CDR1 and CDR2 from the germline V gene are LNHNV and YYDKDF (reference sequence). The CDR3 runs to 13 residues. Between the trimmed V and J ends, which lost 0 bases and 6 bases, there was a span of 6 bases. The CDR3 reads CATSRDLVQPQHF. The CDR3 bases are TGTGCCACCAGCAGAGACTTGGTTCAGCCCCAGCATTTT.

This chain links TRBV7-8 with TRBJ2-7, with D possibly being TRBD1 or TRBD2 (5 bases each). Per the germline V gene, CDR1 is SGHVS and CDR2 is FQNEAQ. This CDR3 comprises 13 residues. Trimming cost V 4 bases and J 0 bases, with 7 bases left between them. The CDR3 bases are TGTGCCAGCAGCTGGGACGGCTCCTACGAGCAGTACTTC. Amino acids: CASSWDGSYEQYF.

This clone was picked up one time. The chain recombines TRBV6-1 with TRBJ1-5; D not resolved. In germline, CDR1 is MNHNS, CDR2 SASEGT. With 3 bases removed from V and 7 bases from J, the gap between germline ends came to 13 bases. CDR3 length: 14 amino acids. CDR3 loop: CASSELRPGQPQHF. CDR3 bases: TGTGCCAGCAGTGAGTTAAGGCCCGGCCAGCCCCAGCATTTT.

J is TRBJ1-5 and V is TRBV10-1; possible D gene TRBD1, 6 bases. Between the trimmed V and J ends, which lost 8 bases and 4 bases, there was a span of 9 bases. This CDR3 comprises 12 residues. The germline V gene encodes CDR1 WNHNN and CDR2 SYGVQD (reference sequence). The CDR3 region has the DNA TGCGCCAGCGGACAGCCGAATCAGCCCCAGCATTTT. The encoded protein is CASGQPNQPQHF.

The chain joins TRBV6-5 to TRBJ2-3; maybe TRBD2 (6 bases). The germline CDR1 and CDR2 sequences are MNHEY and SVGAGI. This CDR3 comprises 14 residues. Deletions cut 5 bases from V and 2 bases from J, with 11 bases between. CDR3 in amino acids: CASSLGLFTDTQYF. Here the CDR3 DNA reads TGTGCCAGCAGTCTGGGACTTTTCACAGATACGCAGTATTTT.

The rearrangement joins TRBV4-1 to TRBJ2-1; 7 nucleotides line up with TRBD2. Per germline, CDR1 MGHRA and CDR2 YSYEKL. The length of the CDR3 is 17 residues. V was clipped by 1 base and J by 2 bases; unmatched bases: 8. For the CDR3, the DNA is TGCGCCAGCAGCCAAGTCGACCTAGGACTAGCCTACAATGAGCAGTTCTTC. Amino acid sequence: CASSQVDLGLAYNEQFF.

This rearrangement joins TRBV18 to TRBJ1-2; D is undetermined. CDR1 is KGHSH, CDR2 LQKENI, per germline. The V end was cut by 7 bases, the J end by 0 bases, with 9 bases between. The CDR3 contains 13 residues. DNA for the CDR3: TGTGCCAGCTTCCGGGGAGCTAACTATGGCTACACCTTC. Translating gives CASFRGANYGYTF.

The J gene is TRBJ2-2, the V gene TRBV19; D unclear. Per germline, CDR1 LNHDA and CDR2 SQIVND (reference sequence). V was pared by 4 bases and J by 4 bases, with 10 bases between. The CDR3 length is 14 residues. The CDR3 DNA sequence: TGTGCCAGTAGTAGGCCCTGGGGCACCGGGGAGCTGTTTTTT. Its translation: CASSRPWGTGELFF. Using reference TRBV19 and TRBJ2-2 for the parts outside the CDR3, the full variable domain is DGGITQSPKYLFRKEGQNVTLSCEQNLNHDAMYWYRQDPGQGLRLIYYSQIVNDFQKGDIAEGYSVSREKKESFPLTVTSAQKNPTAFYLCASSRPWGTGELFFGEGSRLTVL.

This clone has only one observation. The rearrangement joins TRBV6-1 to TRBJ1-5; TRBD1 matches 10 bases. The junction had 4 bases not matched to a gene; V was cut back by 4 bases and J by 4 bases. Germline lookup yields CDR1 MNHNS and CDR2 SASEGT. The CDR3 covers 15 residues. The CDR3 coding sequence is TGTGCCAGCAGTGCGAGGGGACAGGGGAATCAGCCCCAGCATTTT. Its protein is CASSARGQGNQPQHF.